These T cell receptor beta chains were read from a single sample in a study of blood T cell repertoires in COVID-19. Only in-frame clones appear in the TCRdb table, and some are missing; sequencing was by immunoSEQ multiplex PCR. The table shows around 250,000 clones, with 85% occurring only once. The source material was PBMCs or T cells enriched from blood (not recorded which). The receptors here all came from a woman aged 45-60 years with acute COVID-19. Both conserved end residues are part of each CDR3. D genes are given only for firm matches. A clone size is listed for some rows: how often the clone was seen (once, few, many), or a class if it is expanded.

V	J	size	D	CDR3	DNA
TRBV7-2	TRBJ2-2	-	-	CASSLVPPGLGSSGELFF	TGTGCCAGCAGCTTAGTACCGCCGGGACTTGGGAGTTCCGGGGAGCTGTTTTTT
TRBV10-3	TRBJ1-2	-	TRBD1	CAIMGQGNYGYTF	TGTGCCATCATGGGACAGGGGAACTATGGCTACACCTTC
TRBV12-3/TRBV12-4	TRBJ1-2	-	-	CASSRSQYYGYTF	TGTGCCAGCAGTCGTTCACAGTACTATGGCTACACCTTC
TRBV6-5	TRBJ2-3	-	TRBD2	CASQPGTSGAGTQYF	TGTGCCAGCCAACCCGGGACTAGCGGGGCCGGGACGCAGTATTTT
TRBV25-1	TRBJ1-1	once	TRBD1	CASSEGEGAGTEAFF	TGTGCCAGCAGTGAAGGTGAGGGGGCGGGGACTGAAGCTTTCTTT
TRBV5-6	TRBJ1-1	-	-	CASSLVAMNTEAFF	TGTGCCAGCAGCTTGGTAGCAATGAACACTGAAGCTTTCTTT
TRBV2	TRBJ2-7	few	TRBD1	CASSTGTGFEQYF	TGTGCCAGCAGCACCGGGACAGGGTTCGAGCAGTACTTC
TRBV4-3	TRBJ1-1	-	-	CASSQGQLNTEAFF	TGCGCCAGCAGCCAAGGACAGTTGAACACTGAAGCTTTCTTT
TRBV5-1	TRBJ2-7	few	TRBD2	CASSHPRLAGNEQYF	TGCGCCAGCAGTCACCCCCGACTAGCGGGGAACGAGCAGTACTTC
TRBV19	TRBJ2-3	-	-	CASSISSGSTDTQYF	TGTGCCAGTAGTATATCCTCAGGGAGCACAGATACGCAGTATTTT
TRBV6-5	TRBJ1-2	-	-	CASISTGLSNYGYTF	TGTGCCAGCATTAGTACAGGGCTATCTAACTATGGCTACACCTTC
TRBV24-1	TRBJ1-5	-	-	CATSDYYYRAAQPQHF	TGTGCCACCAGTGATTATTACTACAGGGCGGCTCAGCCCCAGCATTTT
TRBV29-1	TRBJ2-7	once	TRBD1	CSVSDLTGEVEQYF	TGCAGCGTCTCCGACCTGACAGGGGAGGTCGAGCAGTACTTC
TRBV29-1	TRBJ1-1	-	TRBD1	CSVNRGHEAFF	TGCAGCGTTAACAGGGGCCATGAAGCTTTCTTT
TRBV29-1	TRBJ1-4	few	-	CSVHREGEKLFF	TGCAGCGTTCACAGGGAGGGTGAAAAACTGTTTTTT
TRBV15	TRBJ2-7	once	TRBD2	CATSREGTTAYEQYF	TGTGCCACCAGCAGAGAGGGGACTACCGCCTACGAGCAGTACTTC
TRBV25-1	TRBJ1-5	few	-	CASSEYLSRSGNQPQHF	TGTGCCAGCAGTGAATATCTTTCCAGGTCTGGCAATCAGCCCCAGCATTTT
TRBV11-2	TRBJ2-7	few	TRBD1	CASSFSRGQGYYEQYF	TGTGCCAGCAGCTTTAGCAGGGGACAGGGTTACTACGAGCAGTACTTC
TRBV30	TRBJ1-2	-	-	CAWSVLAEVKQKGYTF	TGTGCCTGGAGTGTACTTGCCGAGGTTAAGCAGAAGGGCTACACCTTC
TRBV2	TRBJ1-1	-	TRBD1	CASHRGQVNTEAFF	TGTGCCAGCCACAGGGGGCAAGTGAACACTGAAGCTTTCTTT
TRBV4-2	TRBJ2-7	once	TRBD1	CASSQDQGTGVYEQYF	TGTGCCAGCAGCCAAGATCAGGGGACAGGGGTCTACGAGCAGTACTTC
TRBV5-8	TRBJ2-3	-	-	CASISRSLEDTQYF	TGTGCCAGCATCTCCAGATCCCTAGAGGATACGCAGTATTTT
TRBV27	TRBJ2-1	-	TRBD2	CASSRVGGAPNEQFF	TGTGCCAGCAGTCGAGTCGGGGGGGCCCCCAATGAGCAGTTCTTC
TRBV7-9	TRBJ2-1	-	TRBD2	CASSGAGGVTYNEQFF	TGTGCCAGCAGCGGAGCGGGAGGGGTGACCTACAATGAGCAGTTCTTC
TRBV7-2	TRBJ1-1	-	-	CASSLAYEAFF	TGTGCCAGCAGCTTAGCGTATGAAGCTTTCTTT
TRBV4-2	TRBJ1-1	-	-	CASSQDGGEAFF	TGTGCCAGCAGCCAAGATGGCGGTGAAGCTTTCTTT
TRBV4-3	TRBJ2-2	-	TRBD2	CASSQAGTSGTGELFF	TGCGCCAGCAGCCAGGCCGGGACTAGCGGGACCGGGGAGCTGTTTTTT
TRBV6-2/TRBV6-3	TRBJ1-5	-	-	CASSLEQGYQPQHF	TGTGCCAGCAGTCTTGAGCAGGGTTATCAGCCCCAGCATTTT
TRBV12-5	TRBJ2-7	-	TRBD2	CASAAGGEVSEQYF	TGTGCTAGTGCCGCGGGGGGTGAAGTTAGCGAGCAGTACTTC
TRBV4-3	TRBJ1-4	-	TRBD1	CASSQAGQGFNEKLFF	TGCGCCAGCAGCCAAGCGGGACAGGGATTTAATGAAAAACTGTTTTTT
TRBV19	TRBJ1-2	-	TRBD1	CASSISRTGVYDGYTF	TGTGCCAGTAGTATATCAAGGACAGGGGTTTATGATGGCTACACCTTC
TRBV19	TRBJ1-4	-	-	CASSVPDPTNEKLFF	TGTGCCAGTAGTGTCCCAGATCCAACTAATGAAAAACTGTTTTTT
TRBV6-1	TRBJ1-3	-	-	CASSEFITGTGNTIYF	TGTGCCAGCAGTGAGTTTATAACAGGGACTGGAAACACCATATATTTT
TRBV4-2	TRBJ2-1	-	TRBD2	CASSQDSTGRGVF	TGTGCCAGCAGCCAAGATTCGACTGGCCGGGGGGTCTTC
TRBV7-2	TRBJ2-3	-	TRBD2	CASSSSGLAGMTDTQYF	TGTGCCAGCAGCTCCTCCGGACTAGCGGGGATGACAGATACGCAGTATTTT
TRBV16	TRBJ1-5	-	-	CASSQSGGGSQPQHF	TGTGCCAGCAGCCAATCCGGCGGCGGAAGTCAGCCCCAGCATTTT
TRBV10-1	TRBJ2-3	-	TRBD2	CASSDGSGGLTTQYF	TGCGCCAGCAGTGATGGGAGCGGGGGCCTAACTACGCAGTATTTT